The present TCR beta chain was sequenced within a study of neurological immune-mediated disorders. This clonotype was recorded at least ten times. One end of the junction varies from germline; a read error may be responsible. One entry per CDR3 protein results from TCRdb running MiXCR on the 5' RACE reads. The data contain under 45,000 distinct CDR3 sequences, roughly 2.5% of them singletons. The receptor comes from a man between 50 and 59 years old with multiple sclerosis. The sample taken for sequencing was PBMCs.

The CDR3, as DNA: TGTGCCAGCAGCTTGGTAGGCCAGCTAAATCAGCCCCAGAATTTT. Translating gives CASSLVGQLNQPQNF. The chain joins TRBV5-5 to TRBJ1-5; D not resolved. The CDR3 has 15 amino acids. Germline V lookup: CDR1 SGHKS, CDR2 YYEKEE (reference sequence).